One sample yielded the 10 T cell receptor beta chains listed below, sequenced in a study of shared T cell receptors in the human thymus. Sequencing used immunoSEQ multiplex PCR; TCRdb keeps in-frame clones, though not all of them. The sample carries almost 550,000 clones, around three quarters recorded once. This sample was also put to use in a study of human thymus T cells.

Sample: thymocytes. These receptors all come from a boy under two years old with a congenital heart defect.

The chain employs TRBV15 and TRBJ2-5; 10 nucleotides agree with TRBD2. CDR3 length equals 17 residues. Trimming took 0 bases from V and 1 from J; bases not matched to a gene: 5. The germline gives CDR1 LNHNV, CDR2 YYDKDF (reference sequence). CDR3 sequence (DNA): TGTGCCACCAGCAGAGATTGTAAGCGGGAGGGCCAAGAGACCCAGTACTTC. It translates to CATSRDCKREGQETQYF.

This chain links TRBV28 with TRBJ2-7; D remains ambiguous. The CDR3 has 13 residues. The ends were cut back, 3 bases at V and 2 bases at J, with 8 bases in the middle. CDR1 and CDR2 (germline): MDHEN, SYDVKM. CDR3 sequence reads: CASSFHSTYEQYF. DNA of the CDR3: TGTGCCAGCAGTTTCCATAGCACCTACGAGCAGTACTTC. Variable domain in full (rest from reference TRBV28 and TRBJ2-7): DVKVTQSSRYLVKRTGEKVFLECVQDMDHENMFWYRQDPGLGLRLIYFSYDVKMKEKGDIPEGYSVSREKKERFSLILESASTNQTSMYLCASSFHSTYEQYFGPGTRLTVT.

J is TRBJ2-7 and V is TRBV7-6, with D unclear. Germline CDR1 reads SGHVS; CDR2 reads FNYEAQ. The CDR3 contains 13 residues. Trimming cost V 5 bases and J 5 bases, with 13 bases left between them. In DNA, the CDR3 is TGTGCCAGCAGCCCCCGGAGCGAAGACGAGCAGTACTTC. Translated: CASSPRSEDEQYF.

The J gene is TRBJ1-3, the V gene TRBV30; TRBD1 matches at 7 bases. This CDR3 has 14 residues. Trimming cost V 5 bases and J 0 bases; bases outside gene matches: 4. Germline assignment: CDR1 GTSNPN and CDR2 SVGIG (reference sequence). The CDR3, as DNA: TGTGCCTGGGGGACAGCCAACTCTGGAAACACCATATATTTT. This translates into CAWGTANSGNTIYF.

The J gene is TRBJ1-1, the V gene TRBV4-3, with 7 nucleotides matching TRBD1. Trimming cost V 1 base and J 0 bases; bases outside gene matches: 14. The germline CDR1 and CDR2 sequences are LGHNA and YSLEER. The CDR3 has 19 amino acids. The CDR3 region is CASSQAPPSRQGMNTEAFF. The CDR3 DNA sequence: TGCGCCAGCAGCCAAGCACCTCCTAGCCGACAGGGTATGAACACTGAAGCTTTCTTT.

This clone was seen once. The rearrangement uses TRBV11-2 and TRBJ1-1; 10 positions match TRBD1. Germline-derived CDR1 and CDR2 are SGHAT and FQNNGV. Germline trimming cut 5 bases from V and 6 bases from J; bases unmatched to any gene: 6. The CDR3 sequence is 14 residues long. The CDR3 coding sequence is TGTGCCAGCAGCGGAAGGACAGGGGGTCCTGAAGCTTTCTTT. Protein: CASSGRTGGPEAFF. The whole variable domain, filled in from reference TRBV11-2 and TRBJ1-1, reads EAGVAQSPRYKIIEKRQSVAFWCNPISGHATLYWYQQILGQGPKLLIQFQNNGVVDDSQLPKDRFSAERLKGVDSTLKIQPAKLEDSAVYLCASSGRTGGPEAFFGQGTRLTVV.

The J gene is TRBJ2-5, the V gene TRBV25-1, with TRBD2 matching 7 bases. The CDR3 is made up of 15 amino acids. The germline V gene encodes CDR1 MGHDK and CDR2 SYGVNS. V shed 7 bases and J 5 bases; nucleotides not matched to a gene: 13. The CDR3 reads CASIGGVTSPETQYF. The CDR3 DNA is TGTGCCAGCATAGGAGGGGTGACTAGCCCTGAGACCCAGTACTTC.

This sequence joins TRBV9 and TRBJ2-1; maybe TRBD2 (5 bases). The CDR3 sequence is 14 residues long. The V end was cut by 3 bases, the J end by 5 bases, with 12 bases between. Germline values: CDR1 SGDLS, CDR2 YYNGEE. Here the CDR3 DNA reads TGTGCCAGCAGCGCGGACGAGAGGGACAATGAGCAGTTCTTC. This encodes CASSADERDNEQFF.

CDR3: CASSPLAVESNQPQHF. CDR3 DNA: TGTGCCAGCTCACCACTGGCAGTCGAAAGCAATCAGCCCCAGCATTTT. This rearrangement joins TRBV18 to TRBJ1-5, with D hard to call. CDR1 and CDR2 from the germline V gene are KGHSH and LQKENI. The V and J ends lost 1 base and 1 base respectively, with 11 bases between them. This CDR3 has 16 amino acids.

This clone was counted once. This chain joins TRBV6-1 and TRBJ2-7; 7 bases map to TRBD1. Germline trimming cut 4 bases from V and 5 bases from J; bases unmatched to any gene: 8. The CDR3 runs 14 residues. Germline V gives CDR1 MNHNS, CDR2 SASEGT. DNA for the CDR3: TGTGCCAGCAGTGTAAGGCAGGGGGTCCACGAGCAGTACTTC. Its translation is CASSVRQGVHEQYF.